The entry below gives a single T cell receptor beta chain sequence along with its context. CDR1 and CDR2 (germline): SGHNT, YENEEA. The V and J ends lost 5 bases and 6 bases respectively, with 13 bases between them. The CDR3 has 13 residues. This sample stems from a study of blood T cell repertoires in COVID-19. The table came from immunoSEQ multiplex PCR; TCRdb's copy has only in-frame clones and leaves some out. The sample carries over 80,000 clones, 79% recorded once. Sequencing was performed on peripheral blood. The V gene is TRBV11-3, the J gene TRBJ1-1, with D possibly matching TRBD1 (6 bases). The TCR originated in a woman aged 80 or over with active or convalescent COVID-19. CDR3 residues: CASSLQGHAEAFF. The CDR3 bases are TGTGCCAGCAGCCTACAGGGACACGCTGAAGCTTTCTTT. The full variable domain, completed using reference TRBV11-3 and TRBJ1-1, is EAGVVQSPRYKIIEKKQPVAFWCNPISGHNTLYWYLQNLGQGPELLIRYENEEAVDDSQLPKDRFSAERLKGVDSTLKIQPAELGDSAVYLCASSLQGHAEAFFGQGTRLTVV.